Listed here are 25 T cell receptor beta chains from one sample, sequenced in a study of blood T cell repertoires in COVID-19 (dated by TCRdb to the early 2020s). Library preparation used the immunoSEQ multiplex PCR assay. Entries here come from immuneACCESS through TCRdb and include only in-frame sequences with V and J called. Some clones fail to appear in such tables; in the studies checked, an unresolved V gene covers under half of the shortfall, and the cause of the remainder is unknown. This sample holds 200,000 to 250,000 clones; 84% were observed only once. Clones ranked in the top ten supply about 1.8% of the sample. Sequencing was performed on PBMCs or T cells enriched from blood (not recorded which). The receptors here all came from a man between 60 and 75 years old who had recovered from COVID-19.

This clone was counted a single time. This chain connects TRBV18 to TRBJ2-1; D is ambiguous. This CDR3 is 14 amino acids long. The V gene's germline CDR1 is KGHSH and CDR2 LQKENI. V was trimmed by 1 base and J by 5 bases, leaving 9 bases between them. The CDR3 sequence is CASSPQLENNEQFF. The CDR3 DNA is TGTGCCAGCTCACCACAGTTAGAAAACAATGAGCAGTTCTTC.

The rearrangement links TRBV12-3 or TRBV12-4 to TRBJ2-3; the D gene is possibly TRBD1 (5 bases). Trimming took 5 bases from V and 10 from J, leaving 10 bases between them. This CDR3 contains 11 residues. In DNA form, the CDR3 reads TGTGCCAGCAGTCCGAAACAGGCGCAGTATTTT. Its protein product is CASSPKQAQYF.

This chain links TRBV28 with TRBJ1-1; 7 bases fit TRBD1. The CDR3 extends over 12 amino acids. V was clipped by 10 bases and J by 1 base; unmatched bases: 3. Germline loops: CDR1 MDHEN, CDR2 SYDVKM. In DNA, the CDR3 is TGTGCCACTGACAGGGAGAACACTGAAGCTTTCTTT. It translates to CATDRENTEAFF. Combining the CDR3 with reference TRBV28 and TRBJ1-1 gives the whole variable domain DVKVTQSSRYLVKRTGEKVFLECVQDMDHENMFWYRQDPGLGLRLIYFSYDVKMKEKGDIPEGYSVSREKKERFSLILESASTNQTSMYLCATDRENTEAFFGQGTRLTVV.

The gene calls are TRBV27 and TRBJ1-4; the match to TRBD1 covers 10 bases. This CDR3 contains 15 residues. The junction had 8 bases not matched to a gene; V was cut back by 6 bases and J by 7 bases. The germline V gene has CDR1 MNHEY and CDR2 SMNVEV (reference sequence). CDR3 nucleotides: TGTGCCAGCAGCACGCTCGGGACAGGGGTTGAAAAACTGTTTTTT. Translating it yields CASSTLGTGVEKLFF.

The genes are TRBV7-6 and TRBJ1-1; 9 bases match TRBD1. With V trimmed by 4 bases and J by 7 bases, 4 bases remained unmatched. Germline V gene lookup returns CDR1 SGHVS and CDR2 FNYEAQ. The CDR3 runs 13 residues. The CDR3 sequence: CASSWGQGGEAFF. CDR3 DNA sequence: TGTGCCAGCAGCTGGGGACAGGGTGGTGAAGCTTTCTTT.

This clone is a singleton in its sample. The CDR3 reads CATSRDLNSGNTIYF. The CDR3 DNA reads as TGTGCCACCAGCAGAGATCTGAACAGTGGAAACACCATATATTTT. The rearrangement joins TRBV15 to TRBJ1-3; D call uncertain. Trimming shortened V by 0 bases and J by 3 bases, and 9 bases separated the two germline ends. The germline V gene has CDR1 LNHNV and CDR2 YYDKDF (reference sequence). The CDR3 extends over 15 amino acids.

CDR3 coding DNA: TGTGCCTGGAGTGACCCGGGACAGGGGGCGGGCTACGAGCAGTACTTC. It translates to CAWSDPGQGAGYEQYF. V and J are TRBV30 and TRBJ2-7; 12 bases align to TRBD1. V lost 1 base to trimming and J lost 3 bases; unmatched junction nucleotides: 7. The CDR3 contains 16 residues. Germline CDR1 GTSNPN, CDR2 SVGIG (reference sequence).

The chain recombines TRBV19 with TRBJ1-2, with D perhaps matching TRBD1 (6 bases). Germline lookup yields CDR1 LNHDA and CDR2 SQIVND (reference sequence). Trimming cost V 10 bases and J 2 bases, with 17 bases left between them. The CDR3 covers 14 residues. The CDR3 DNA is TGTGCCACTACAGTGGGGGCAGACAACTATGGCTACACCTTC. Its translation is CATTVGADNYGYTF.

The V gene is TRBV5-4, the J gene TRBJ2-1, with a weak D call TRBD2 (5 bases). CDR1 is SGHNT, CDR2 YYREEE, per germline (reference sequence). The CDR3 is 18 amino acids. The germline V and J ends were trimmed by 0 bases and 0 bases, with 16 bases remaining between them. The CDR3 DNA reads TGTGCCAGCAGCTTGGCCCGGGGTCCGACAAGCTCCTACAATGAGCAGTTCTTC. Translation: CASSLARGPTSSYNEQFF.

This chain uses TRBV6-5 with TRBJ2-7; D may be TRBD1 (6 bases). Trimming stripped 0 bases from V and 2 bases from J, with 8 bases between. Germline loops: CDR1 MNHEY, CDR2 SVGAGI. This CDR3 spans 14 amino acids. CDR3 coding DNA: TGTGCCAGCAGTTACTCGACAGGAGCCTACGAGCAGTACTTC. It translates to CASSYSTGAYEQYF.

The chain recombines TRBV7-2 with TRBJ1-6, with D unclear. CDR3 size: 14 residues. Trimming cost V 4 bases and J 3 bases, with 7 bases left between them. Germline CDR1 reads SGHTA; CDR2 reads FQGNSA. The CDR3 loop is CASSYLGYNSPLHF. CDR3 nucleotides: TGTGCCAGCAGCTATCTCGGCTATAATTCACCCCTCCACTTT.

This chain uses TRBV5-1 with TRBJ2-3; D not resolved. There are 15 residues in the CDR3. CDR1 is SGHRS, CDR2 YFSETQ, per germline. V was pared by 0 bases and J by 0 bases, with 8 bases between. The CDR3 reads CASSLVAESTDTQYF. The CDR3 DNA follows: TGCGCCAGCAGCTTGGTGGCGGAAAGCACAGATACGCAGTATTTT.

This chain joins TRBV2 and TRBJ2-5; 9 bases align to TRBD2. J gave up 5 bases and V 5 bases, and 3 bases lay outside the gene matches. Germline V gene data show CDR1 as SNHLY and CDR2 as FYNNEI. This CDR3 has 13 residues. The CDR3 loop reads CASSIAGEETQYF. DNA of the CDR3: TGTGCCAGCAGTATAGCGGGGGAGGAGACCCAGTACTTC.

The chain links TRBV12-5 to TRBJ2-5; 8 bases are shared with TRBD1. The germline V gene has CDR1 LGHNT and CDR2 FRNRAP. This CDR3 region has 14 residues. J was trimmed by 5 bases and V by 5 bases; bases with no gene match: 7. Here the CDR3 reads CASGQNTGGETQYF. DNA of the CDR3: TGTGCTAGTGGTCAGAATACAGGGGGGGAGACCCAGTACTTC.

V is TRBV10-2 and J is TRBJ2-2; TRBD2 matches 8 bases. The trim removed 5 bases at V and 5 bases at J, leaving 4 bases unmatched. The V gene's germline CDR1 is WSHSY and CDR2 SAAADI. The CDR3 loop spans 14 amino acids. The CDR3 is CASSPGGRTGELFF. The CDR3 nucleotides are TGCGCCAGCAGTCCGGGGGGGCGAACCGGGGAGCTGTTTTTT.

CDR3 nucleotides: TGTGCCACCAGCAGAGACGGCGCGGGGGGGTTTACGCAGTATTTT. It codes for CATSRDGAGGFTQYF. The chain employs TRBV15 and TRBJ2-3; 9 nucleotides match TRBD2. Losses at the gene ends were 0 bases for V and 8 bases for J; bases not matched to a gene: 6. Germline V lookup: CDR1 LNHNV, CDR2 YYDKDF (reference sequence). The CDR3 is made up of 15 amino acids.

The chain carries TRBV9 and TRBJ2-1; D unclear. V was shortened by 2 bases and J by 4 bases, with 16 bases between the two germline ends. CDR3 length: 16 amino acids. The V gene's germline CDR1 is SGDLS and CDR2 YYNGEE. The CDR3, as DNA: TGTGCCAGCAGCGTCTCAGCGCAGCCCGGATACAATGAGCAGTTCTTC. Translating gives CASSVSAQPGYNEQFF.

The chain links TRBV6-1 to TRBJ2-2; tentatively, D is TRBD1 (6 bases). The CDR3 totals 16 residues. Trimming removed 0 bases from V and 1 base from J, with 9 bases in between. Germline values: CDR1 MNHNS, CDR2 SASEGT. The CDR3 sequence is CASSEALDRNTGELFF. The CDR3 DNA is TGTGCCAGCAGTGAAGCGCTGGACAGGAACACCGGGGAGCTGTTTTTT.

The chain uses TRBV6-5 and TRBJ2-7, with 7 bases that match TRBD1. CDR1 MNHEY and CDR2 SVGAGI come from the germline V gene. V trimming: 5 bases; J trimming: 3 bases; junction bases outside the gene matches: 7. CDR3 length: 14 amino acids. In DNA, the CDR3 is TGTGCCAGCAGTACGACAGGGTCTAGCTACGAGCAGTACTTC. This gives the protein CASSTTGSSYEQYF.

The CDR3 spells CASSTQGGRSEKLFF. CDR3 bases: TGTGCCAGTAGTACACAGGGCGGTCGTAGTGAAAAACTGTTTTTT. The V call is TRBV19, the J call TRBJ1-4, with D perhaps matching TRBD1 (6 bases). V dropped 4 bases and J dropped 7 bases, with 16 bases sitting between them. Germline CDR1 reads LNHDA; CDR2 reads SQIVND (reference sequence). The CDR3 contains 15 residues.

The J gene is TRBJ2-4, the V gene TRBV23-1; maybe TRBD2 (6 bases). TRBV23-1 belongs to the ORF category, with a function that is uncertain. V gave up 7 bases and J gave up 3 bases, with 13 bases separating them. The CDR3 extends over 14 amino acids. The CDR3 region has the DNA TGCGCCAGCACCCCGCGGGAAGTCAAAAACATTCAGTACTTC. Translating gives CASTPREVKNIQYF.

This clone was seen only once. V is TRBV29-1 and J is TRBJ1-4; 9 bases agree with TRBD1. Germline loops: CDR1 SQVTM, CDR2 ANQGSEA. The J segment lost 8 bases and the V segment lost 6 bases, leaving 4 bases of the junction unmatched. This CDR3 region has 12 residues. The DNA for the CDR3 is TGCAGCGTGACAGGGGGAGGGGAAAAACTGTTTTTT. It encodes CSVTGGGEKLFF. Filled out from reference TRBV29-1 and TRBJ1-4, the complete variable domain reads SAVISQKPSRDICQRGTSLTIQCQVDSQVTMMFWYRQQPGQSLTLIATANQGSEATYESGFVIDKFPISRPNLTFSTLTVSNMSPEDSSIYLCSVTGGGEKLFFGSGTQLSVL.

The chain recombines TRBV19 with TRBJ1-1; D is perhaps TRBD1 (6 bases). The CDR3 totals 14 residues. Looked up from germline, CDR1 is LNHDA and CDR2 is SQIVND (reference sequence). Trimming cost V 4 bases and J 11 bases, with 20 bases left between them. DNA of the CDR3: TGTGCCAGTAGTACCTATGGACAGCTTGGGGACGCTTTCTTT. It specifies CASSTYGQLGDAFF.

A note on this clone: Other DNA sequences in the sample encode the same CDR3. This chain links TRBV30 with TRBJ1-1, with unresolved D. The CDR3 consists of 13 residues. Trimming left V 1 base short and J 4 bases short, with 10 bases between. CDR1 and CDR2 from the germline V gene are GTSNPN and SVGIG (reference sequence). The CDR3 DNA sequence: TGTGCCTGGAGTGGGGGAGGGAGCACTGAAGCTTTCTTT. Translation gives CAWSGGGSTEAFF.

CDR3 residues: CASSQVPGRWNTEAFF. Here the CDR3 DNA reads TGTGCCAGCAGCCAAGTCCCAGGGCGTTGGAACACTGAAGCTTTCTTT. This chain links TRBV3-1 (or the pseudogene TRBV3-2) with TRBJ1-1; TRBD1 is a possible D gene (5 bases). Per the germline V gene, CDR1 is LGHDT and CDR2 is YNNKEL (reference sequence). This CDR3 region has 16 residues. The V and J ends lost 1 base and 1 base respectively, with 13 bases between them.